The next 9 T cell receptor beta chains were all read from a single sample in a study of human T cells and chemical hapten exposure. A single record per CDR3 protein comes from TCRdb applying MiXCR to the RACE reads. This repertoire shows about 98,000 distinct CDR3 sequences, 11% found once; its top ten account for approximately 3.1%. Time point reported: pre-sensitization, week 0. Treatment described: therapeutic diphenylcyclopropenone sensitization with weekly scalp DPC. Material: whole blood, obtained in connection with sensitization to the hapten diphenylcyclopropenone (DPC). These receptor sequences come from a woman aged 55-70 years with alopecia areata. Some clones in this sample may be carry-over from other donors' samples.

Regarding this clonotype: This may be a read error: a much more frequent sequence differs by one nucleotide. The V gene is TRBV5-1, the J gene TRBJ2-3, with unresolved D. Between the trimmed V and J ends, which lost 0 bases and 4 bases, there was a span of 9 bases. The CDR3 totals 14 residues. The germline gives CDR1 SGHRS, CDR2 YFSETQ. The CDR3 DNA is TGCGCCAGCAGCTTGGGCGGTCACGCAGATACGCAGTATTTT. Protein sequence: CASSLGGHADTQYF.

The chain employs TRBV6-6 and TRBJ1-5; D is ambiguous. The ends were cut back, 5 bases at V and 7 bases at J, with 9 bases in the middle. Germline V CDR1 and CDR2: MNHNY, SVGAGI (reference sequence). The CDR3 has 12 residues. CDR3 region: CASSTGVQPQHF. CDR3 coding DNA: TGTGCCAGCAGTACCGGGGTCCAGCCCCAGCATTTT.

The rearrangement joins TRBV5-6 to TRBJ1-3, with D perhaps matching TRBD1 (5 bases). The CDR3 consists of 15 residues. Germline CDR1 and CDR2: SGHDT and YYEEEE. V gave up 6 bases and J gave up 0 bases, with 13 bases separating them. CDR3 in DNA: TGTGCCAGCACCGGAGACAGAATCTCTGGAAACACCATATATTTT. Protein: CASTGDRISGNTIYF.

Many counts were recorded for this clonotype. The CDR3 here is CATSDGGGTDTQYF. In DNA form, the CDR3 reads TGTGCCACCAGTGATGGAGGGGGAACAGATACGCAGTATTTT. This sequence joins TRBV24-1 and TRBJ2-3; tentatively, D is TRBD1 or TRBD2 (6 bases each). V shed 3 bases and J shed 3 bases, with 9 bases lying between them. CDR3 length: 14 amino acids. The germline V gene encodes CDR1 KGHDR and CDR2 SFDVKD.

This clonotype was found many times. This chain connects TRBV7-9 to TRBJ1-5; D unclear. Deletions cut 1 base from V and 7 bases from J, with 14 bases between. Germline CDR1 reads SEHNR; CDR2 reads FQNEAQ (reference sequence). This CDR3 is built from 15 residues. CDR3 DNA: TGTGCCAGCAGCTTAGGGCCCACGATGGGACAGCCCCAGCATTTT. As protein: CASSLGPTMGQPQHF.

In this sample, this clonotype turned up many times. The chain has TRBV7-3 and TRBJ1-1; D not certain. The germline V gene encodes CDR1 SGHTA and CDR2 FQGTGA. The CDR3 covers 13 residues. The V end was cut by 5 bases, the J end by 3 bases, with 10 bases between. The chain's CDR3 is CASSPNMDTEAFF. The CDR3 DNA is TGTGCCAGCAGCCCGAACATGGACACTGAAGCTTTCTTT.

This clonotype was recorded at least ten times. The CDR3 DNA sequence: TGTGCCAGCAGCTTGGAGGTCGGACCCCCGAGCACAGATACGCAGTATTTT. It codes for CASSLEVGPPSTDTQYF. This chain connects TRBV5-4 to TRBJ2-3, with D unresolved. The CDR3 length is 17 residues. V was pared by 0 bases and J by 0 bases, with 14 bases between. Germline V gene data show CDR1 as SGHNT and CDR2 as YYREEE (reference sequence).

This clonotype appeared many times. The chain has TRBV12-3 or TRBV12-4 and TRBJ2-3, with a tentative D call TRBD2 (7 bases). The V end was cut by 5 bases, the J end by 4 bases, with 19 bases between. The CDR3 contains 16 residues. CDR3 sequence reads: CASSPQARGGADTQYF. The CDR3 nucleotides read TGTGCCAGCAGTCCCCAAGCCCGCGGGGGCGCAGATACGCAGTATTTT.

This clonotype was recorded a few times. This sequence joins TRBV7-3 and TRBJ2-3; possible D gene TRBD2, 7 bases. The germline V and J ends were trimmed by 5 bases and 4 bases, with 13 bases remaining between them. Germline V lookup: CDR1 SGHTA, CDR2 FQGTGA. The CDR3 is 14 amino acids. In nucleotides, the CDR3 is TGTGCCAGCAGCCCGGGGGGCACCCCAGATACGCAGTATTTT. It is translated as CASSPGGTPDTQYF.